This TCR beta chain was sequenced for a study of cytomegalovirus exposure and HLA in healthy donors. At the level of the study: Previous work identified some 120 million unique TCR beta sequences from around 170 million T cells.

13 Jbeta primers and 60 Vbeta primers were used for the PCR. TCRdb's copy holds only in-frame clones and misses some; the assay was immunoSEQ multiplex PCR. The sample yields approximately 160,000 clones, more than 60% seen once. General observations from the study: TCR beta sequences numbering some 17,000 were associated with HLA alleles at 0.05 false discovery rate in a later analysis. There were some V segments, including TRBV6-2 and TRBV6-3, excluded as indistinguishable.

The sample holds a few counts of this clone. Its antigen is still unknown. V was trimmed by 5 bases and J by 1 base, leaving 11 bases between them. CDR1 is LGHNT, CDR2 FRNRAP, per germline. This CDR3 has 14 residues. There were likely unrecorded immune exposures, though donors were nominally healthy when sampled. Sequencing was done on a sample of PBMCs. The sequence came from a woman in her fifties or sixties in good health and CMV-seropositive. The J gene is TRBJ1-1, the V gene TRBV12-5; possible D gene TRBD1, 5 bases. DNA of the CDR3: TGTGCTAGTGGTATTGACGGGGGGAACACTGAAGCTTTCTTT. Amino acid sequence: CASGIDGGNTEAFF.